Shown below are 13 T cell receptor beta chains from a single sample sequenced in a study of shared clonotypes between healthy human individuals. Assay: immunoSEQ multiplex PCR; the TCRdb copy retains only in-frame clones and omits some. The sample carries about a million clones, about 70% recorded once. Sequencing used memory CD4+ T cells sorted from blood. Documented subset: CD45RA-negative fraction. These receptors all stem from a man aged 18 to 29 in good health.

This clone was picked up a small number of times. This rearrangement joins TRBV7-2 to TRBJ1-5; D unclear. The germline V gene has CDR1 SGHTA and CDR2 FQGNSA. The CDR3 runs 12 residues. Trimming removed 5 bases at V and 6 bases at J, with 8 bases between. CDR3 sequence reads: CASSRHSQPQHF. Written as DNA, the CDR3 is TGTGCCAGCAGCCGCCATAGTCAGCCCCAGCATTTT.

This sequence joins TRBV2 and TRBJ2-5; tentatively, D is TRBD1 (6 bases). There are 14 residues in the CDR3. Germline lookup yields CDR1 SNHLY and CDR2 FYNNEI. V was trimmed by 5 bases and J by 3 bases, leaving 13 bases between them. In DNA, the CDR3 is TGTGCCAGCAGTAGGGATGGACAGAAAGAGACCCAGTACTTC. This codes for CASSRDGQKETQYF.

The gene calls are TRBV5-1 and TRBJ2-2; possibly TRBD1 for D (5 bases). The V end lost 0 bases, the J end lost 11 bases, and 14 bases lay between the germline ends. Germline CDR1 is SGHRS and CDR2 is YFSETQ. This CDR3 has 14 residues. The CDR3 DNA is TGCGCCAGCAGCTTGGCCGCAGGGCAGGTCGAGCTGTTTTTT. Its translation: CASSLAAGQVELFF.

The rearrangement links TRBV27 to TRBJ1-6, with D perhaps TRBD1 (6 bases). The germline V and J ends were trimmed by 5 bases and 1 base, with 15 bases remaining between them. The CDR3 is 17 residues long. Germline CDR1 reads MNHEY; CDR2 reads SMNVEV (reference sequence). CDR3 loop: CASSIRGGLSYNSPLHF. DNA for the CDR3: TGTGCCAGCAGTATCAGAGGGGGGCTGTCCTATAATTCACCCCTCCACTTT.

J is TRBJ2-5 and V is TRBV28; D perhaps matches TRBD1 (5 bases). Deletions cut 8 bases from V and 3 bases from J, with 7 bases between. The CDR3 length is 11 residues. CDR1 MDHEN and CDR2 SYDVKM come from the germline V gene. Here the CDR3 DNA reads TGTGCCAGCTTCAGGGAAGAGACCCAGTACTTC. This codes for CASFREETQYF.

This clone occurred once. Other DNA sequences from this sample encode an identical CDR3 as well. This sequence joins TRBV7-8 and TRBJ1-6; D gene ambiguous. This CDR3 is built from 17 residues. Trimming took off 3 bases at V and 0 bases at J, with 12 bases between the two ends. The V gene's germline CDR1 is SGHVS and CDR2 FQNEAQ. The CDR3: CASSFGSLSSYNSPLHF. In nucleotides, the CDR3 is TGTGCCAGCAGCTTCGGCTCCCTTAGCTCCTATAATTCACCCCTCCACTTT.

This clone was detected many times. The gene calls are TRBV4-2 and TRBJ2-3, with 8 bases matching TRBD1. After removal of 0 bases from V and 4 bases from J, the junction contained 6 bases not matched to a gene. The CDR3 covers 16 residues. Germline V gene lookup returns CDR1 LGHNA and CDR2 YNFKEQ. In DNA, the CDR3 is TGTGCCAGCAGCCAAGATCAGGGGGCCGGGGCAGATACGCAGTATTTT. Amino acid sequence: CASSQDQGAGADTQYF.

A note on this clone: Other DNA sequences within the sample encode an identical CDR3. The J gene is TRBJ2-5, the V gene TRBV29-1; 7 positions match TRBD1. CDR1 and CDR2 (germline): SQVTM, ANQGSEA. The CDR3 runs 13 residues. Germline trimming cut 6 bases from V and 2 bases from J; bases unmatched to any gene: 6. CDR3 in amino acids: CSVAGTAQETQYF. The CDR3 DNA sequence: TGCAGCGTCGCCGGGACAGCGCAAGAGACCCAGTACTTC. The entire variable domain, with the rest obtained from reference TRBV29-1 and TRBJ2-5, is as follows: SAVISQKPSRDICQRGTSLTIQCQVDSQVTMMFWYRQQPGQSLTLIATANQGSEATYESGFVIDKFPISRPNLTFSTLTVSNMSPEDSSIYLCSVAGTAQETQYFGPGTRLLVL.

The sample holds one count of this clone. This chain joins TRBV11-3 and TRBJ2-2; weak D call: TRBD2 (6 bases). V lost 3 bases, J lost 6 bases, and 17 bases lay in between. Per germline, CDR1 SGHNT and CDR2 YENEEA. CDR3 length equals 16 residues. DNA of the CDR3: TGTGCCAGCAGCTTTGGGGGGAAAGGGGTTGCCGGGGAGCTGTTTTTT. Its translation: CASSFGGKGVAGELFF.

This clone was found once. The junction and the germline gene differ at one end; a read error may be behind it. The rearrangement uses TRBV6-1 and TRBJ2-3; weak D call: TRBD2 (5 bases). This CDR3 has 13 amino acids. Germline lookup yields CDR1 MNHNS and CDR2 SASEGT. CDR3 sequence reads: CASSGTGTNTQYF. In nucleotides, the CDR3 is TGTGCCAGCAGTGGGACTGGCACAAATACGCAGTATTTT.

This clone occurred a few times. The rearrangement uses TRBV20-1 and TRBJ2-5; 9 bases are a match to TRBD1. There are 11 residues in the CDR3. Germline V gives CDR1 DFQATT, CDR2 SNEGSKA (reference sequence). CDR3 sequence reads: CSGDREETQYF. CDR3 in DNA: TGCAGCGGGGACAGGGAAGAGACCCAGTACTTC.

A word on this clone: A much bigger clone sits one base away, suggesting this may be a read error. This specimen includes other DNA sequences encoding the same CDR3. V usage is TRBV5-1 and J usage is TRBJ2-3; no reliable D call. Germline assignment: CDR1 SGHRS and CDR2 YFSETQ. This CDR3 has 11 residues. V lost 1 base to trimming and J lost 3 bases, with 0 bases between them. The CDR3, as DNA: TGCGCCAGCAGCTTGACAGATACGCAGTATTTT. Encoded protein: CASSLTDTQYF.

This chain connects TRBV4-3 to TRBJ1-1; unclear D gene. This CDR3 has 14 amino acids. V was cut by 1 base and J by 2 bases, with 8 bases left in between. Germline assignment: CDR1 LGHNA and CDR2 YSLEER. CDR3 region: CASSQGIGNTEAFF. CDR3 DNA: TGCGCCAGCAGCCAAGGGATAGGTAACACTGAAGCTTTCTTT.